One and the same sample provided the 28 T cell receptor beta chains below, sequenced in a study of blood T cell repertoires in COVID-19. Generated by immunoSEQ multiplex PCR, the TCRdb table keeps only in-frame clones and is missing some. The table lists 100,000 to 120,000 clones, less than 75% of them singletons. What was sequenced was peripheral blood. Receptors were obtained from a woman aged 60-70 years with acute or convalescent COVID-19.

The chain employs TRBV5-6 and TRBJ1-6; 7 positions match TRBD1. There are 13 residues in the CDR3. Trimming cost V 4 bases and J 10 bases; bases outside gene matches: 5. Germline V lookup: CDR1 SGHDT, CDR2 YYEEEE. The CDR3 nucleotides are TGTGCCAGCAGCCGGGACAGAGCCTCACCCCTCCACTTT. This sequence encodes CASSRDRASPLHF.

The chain links TRBV25-1 to TRBJ2-7, with TRBD1 as a possible D gene (6 bases). CDR3 size: 11 residues. The V gene lost 0 bases and the J gene lost 11 bases, with 8 bases spanning the gap. From germline, CDR1 is MGHDK and CDR2 SYGVNS. The CDR3 DNA reads TGTGCCAGCAGTGAATACCGGACAGAGTACTTC. Residues: CASSEYRTEYF.

This clone appeared once. V gene TRBV18 combines with J gene TRBJ2-5, with TRBD1 matching 7 bases. This CDR3 contains 18 residues. Germline V gene lookup returns CDR1 KGHSH and CDR2 LQKENI. The V and J ends lost 0 bases and 2 bases, in that order; junction bases with no gene match: 12. CDR3 DNA: TGTGCCAGCTCACCACCGAACTTACGACAGGGCGGACAAGAGACCCAGTACTTC. Protein product: CASSPPNLRQGGQETQYF.

The chain carries TRBV7-9 and TRBJ1-3; D perhaps matches TRBD1 (6 bases). Deletions cut 5 bases from V and 4 bases from J, with 15 bases between. Germline CDR1 SEHNR, CDR2 FQNEAQ (reference sequence). CDR3 size: 15 residues. CDR3 loop: CASSDQDSEGNTIYF. DNA for the CDR3: TGTGCCAGCAGCGACCAGGACAGCGAGGGAAACACCATATATTTT.

The chain employs TRBV20-1 and TRBJ2-7, with TRBD1 as a possible D gene (5 bases). Germline V gene sequence: CDR1 DFQATT, CDR2 SNEGSKA (reference sequence). V was trimmed by 3 bases and J by 11 bases, leaving 11 bases between them. The CDR3 has 10 residues. The CDR3 loop reads CSARSRVKYF. DNA for the CDR3: TGCAGTGCTAGGTCCAGGGTGAAGTACTTC.

V gene TRBV19 combines with J gene TRBJ2-5; D perhaps matches TRBD1 (7 bases). Trimming took off 3 bases at V and 4 bases at J, with 15 bases between the two ends. Germline lookup yields CDR1 LNHDA and CDR2 SQIVND (reference sequence). The CDR3 is 15 residues long. The DNA for the CDR3 is TGTGCCAGTAGTATTGGAGGGGGCGCGTCAGAGACCCAGTACTTC. It yields the protein CASSIGGGASETQYF.

The J gene is TRBJ2-1, the V gene TRBV19, with D possibly matching TRBD1 (5 bases). CDR1 and CDR2 (germline): LNHDA, SQIVND (reference sequence). V lost 8 bases and J 6 bases, leaving 8 bases between the germline ends. CDR3 length: 11 residues. DNA of the CDR3: TGTGCCAGTTCTCAGGGCAATGAGCAGTTCTTC. The encoded protein is CASSQGNEQFF.

V and J are TRBV6-5 and TRBJ1-3; possibly TRBD1 for D (6 bases). The V and J ends lost 11 bases and 2 bases respectively, with 13 bases between them. The CDR3 consists of 13 residues. The V gene's germline CDR1 is MNHEY and CDR2 SVGAGI. In nucleotides, the CDR3 is TGTGCCGTGGTGGGGGCCCCTGGAAACACCATATATTTT. This sequence encodes CAVVGAPGNTIYF.

The chain uses TRBV19 and TRBJ1-1; D remains unclear. Trimming cost V 5 bases and J 8 bases, with 9 bases left between them. Per the germline V gene, CDR1 is LNHDA and CDR2 is SQIVND (reference sequence). This CDR3 region has 11 residues. The CDR3 protein is CASSRGSEAFF. CDR3 nucleotides: TGTGCCAGTAGTCGAGGCTCGGAAGCTTTCTTT.

The chain combines TRBV18 with TRBJ2-7; the match to TRBD1 covers 8 bases. After removal of 3 bases from V and 5 bases from J, the junction contained 9 bases not matched to a gene. The CDR3 length is 15 residues. CDR1 is KGHSH and CDR2 is LQKENI in the germline V gene. CDR3 amino acids: CASSPPRGLGNEQYF. The CDR3 DNA reads TGTGCCAGCTCACCCCCCAGGGGGCTCGGCAACGAGCAGTACTTC. The variable domain in full, completed from reference TRBV18 and TRBJ2-7, reads NAGVMQNPRHLVRRRGQEARLRCSPMKGHSHVYWYRQLPEEGLKFMVYLQKENIIDESGMPKERFSAEFPKEGPSILRIQQVVRGDSAAYFCASSPPRGLGNEQYFGPGTRLTVT.

The rearrangement joins TRBV7-3 to TRBJ1-5, with 9 bases fitting TRBD1. Germline V gene lookup returns CDR1 SGHTA and CDR2 FQGTGA. There are 14 residues in the CDR3. V gave up 4 bases and J gave up 5 bases; unmatched junction bases: 3. The CDR3 sequence is CASSSDRGDQPQHF. The CDR3 DNA reads as TGTGCCAGCAGCTCCGACAGGGGGGATCAGCCCCAGCATTTT.

The chain carries TRBV10-3 and TRBJ1-2; TRBD1 might be the D (6 bases). The CDR3 has 13 residues. CDR1 is ENHRY, CDR2 SYGVKD, per germline. Trimming cost V 10 bases and J 0 bases, with 12 bases left between them. The CDR3 sequence is CASRQEPNYGYTF. The CDR3 nucleotides read TGTGCCAGCCGACAGGAACCTAACTATGGCTACACCTTC.

As DNA, the CDR3 is TGCAGTGCTAGTACCGGGACAGGGAATTACGAGCAGTACTTC. Its protein is CSASTGTGNYEQYF. The J gene is TRBJ2-7, the V gene TRBV20-1; TRBD1 agrees at 9 bases. This CDR3 is built from 14 residues. V trimming: 3 bases; J trimming: 4 bases; junction bases outside the gene matches: 7. CDR1 and CDR2 (germline): DFQATT, SNEGSKA (reference sequence).

CDR3 region: CASSPPNQGDAFF. For the CDR3, the DNA is TGTGCCAGCTCACCCCCTAATCAGGGTGACGCTTTCTTT. The V call is TRBV18, the J call TRBJ1-1; a possible D gene is TRBD1 (5 bases). Trimming removed 3 bases from V and 11 bases from J, with 16 bases in between. The CDR3 covers 13 residues. Germline CDR1 is KGHSH and CDR2 is LQKENI.

The chain uses TRBV6-2 or TRBV6-3 and TRBJ1-1; 7 nucleotides align to TRBD1. V dropped 6 bases and J dropped 5; count of bases not matched to a gene: 6. The CDR3 is 13 amino acids. CDR1 and CDR2 from the germline V gene are MNHEY and SVGEGT. In DNA form, the CDR3 reads TGTGCCAGCAGCGTTGACAGGGCAACTGAAGCTTTCTTT. Protein: CASSVDRATEAFF.

The gene calls are TRBV14 and TRBJ2-1; D may be TRBD1 (5 bases). The CDR3 has 17 amino acids. CDR1 SGHDN and CDR2 FVKESK come from the germline V gene. V was shortened by 4 bases and J by 7 bases, with 23 bases between the two germline ends. The CDR3 sequence: CASSPLRWGLLGNEQFF. CDR3 bases: TGTGCCAGCAGCCCCCTAAGGTGGGGCCTTTTGGGGAATGAGCAGTTCTTC.

The chain is built from TRBV2 and TRBJ2-1; 8 nucleotides line up with TRBD2. V lost 3 bases, J lost 0 bases, and 7 bases stayed unmatched. Germline assignment: CDR1 SNHLY and CDR2 FYNNEI. The CDR3 consists of 17 residues. In nucleotides, the CDR3 is TGTGCCAGCAGTGACTTGAAGCGGGGGAGCTCCTACAATGAGCAGTTCTTC. It encodes CASSDLKRGSSYNEQFF.

This clone was recorded once. The chain employs TRBV30 and TRBJ1-5; D unclear. Germline lookup yields CDR1 GTSNPN and CDR2 SVGIG (reference sequence). V lost 0 bases and J lost 3, with 6 bases in between. This CDR3 comprises 13 residues. The CDR3 DNA sequence: TGTGCCTGGAGTGTGGAGGACAATCAGCCCCAGCATTTT. It specifies CAWSVEDNQPQHF. Complete variable domain (other parts from reference TRBV30 and TRBJ1-5): SQTIHQWPATLVQPVGSPLSLECTVEGTSNPNLYWYRQAAGRGLQLLFYSVGIGQISSEVPQNLSASRPQDRQFILSSKKLLLSDSGFYLCAWSVEDNQPQHFGDGTRLSIL.

Only a few counts were recorded for this clone. This chain joins TRBV20-1 and TRBJ1-5, with D unresolved. This CDR3 spans 14 amino acids. The V end was cut by 3 bases, the J end by 0 bases, with 9 bases between. Germline lookup yields CDR1 DFQATT and CDR2 SNEGSKA (reference sequence). The CDR3 DNA is TGCAGTGCTAGTCCAGGCAATAGCAATCAGCCCCAGCATTTT. Its protein product is CSASPGNSNQPQHF.

The chain carries TRBV3-1 (or the pseudogene TRBV3-2) and TRBJ2-4; weak D call: TRBD1 (6 bases). The CDR3 covers 17 residues. V lost 0 bases and J 0 bases, leaving 12 bases between the germline ends. Germline V gene sequence: CDR1 LGHDT, CDR2 YNNKEL (reference sequence). The CDR3 reads CASSQDRGTLAKNIQYF. CDR3 in DNA: TGTGCCAGCAGCCAAGATCGAGGGACACTAGCCAAAAACATTCAGTACTTC.

This chain connects TRBV12-3 or TRBV12-4 to TRBJ2-5, with D possibly matching TRBD1 (6 bases). This CDR3 is built from 13 residues. V was shortened by 4 bases and J by 2 bases, with 8 bases between the two germline ends. CDR3 nucleotide sequence: TGTGCCAGCAGTTGGGGACATCAAGAGACCCAGTACTTC. Its translation is CASSWGHQETQYF.

The chain uses TRBV4-2 and TRBJ1-2, with D hard to call. The CDR3 extends over 15 amino acids. Germline values: CDR1 LGHNA, CDR2 YNFKEQ. Trimming stripped 0 bases from V and 8 bases from J, with 16 bases between. The CDR3 sequence: CASSQDGLREGGYTF. In DNA, the CDR3 is TGTGCCAGCAGCCAAGATGGGCTTAGAGAAGGCGGCTACACCTTC.

This clone occurred many times. The V call is TRBV9, the J call TRBJ2-5, with a weak D call TRBD2 (7 bases). The CDR3 covers 15 residues. With 0 bases removed from V and 4 bases from J, the gap between germline ends came to 13 bases. CDR1 SGDLS and CDR2 YYNGEE come from the germline V gene. The CDR3 sequence is CASSVGVRGAETQYF. CDR3 coding DNA: TGTGCCAGCAGCGTAGGCGTCCGGGGGGCAGAGACCCAGTACTTC.

CDR3 in DNA: TGTGCCAGCAGCTGGGGGGGCGGTGAAAAACTGTTTTTT. Protein sequence: CASSWGGGEKLFF. The chain uses TRBV5-5 and TRBJ1-4, with a tentative D call TRBD1 (6 bases). Trimming removed 3 bases at V and 7 bases at J, with 10 bases between. The length of the CDR3 is 13 residues. Germline V lookup: CDR1 SGHKS, CDR2 YYEKEE (reference sequence).

The CDR3 DNA reads TGCGCCAGCAGCTTGGTACAGGGAATGAACACTGAAGCTTTCTTT. This gives the protein CASSLVQGMNTEAFF. The chain employs TRBV5-1 and TRBJ1-1; D possibly corresponds to TRBD1 (6 bases). The germline V and J ends were trimmed by 0 bases and 0 bases, with 9 bases remaining between them. The germline gives CDR1 SGHRS, CDR2 YFSETQ. The CDR3 length is 15 residues.

The rearrangement joins TRBV6-5 to TRBJ2-2; TRBD2 agrees at 10 bases. From germline, CDR1 is MNHEY and CDR2 SVGAGI. The ends lost 8 bases at V and 6 bases at J; junction bases unmatched: 6. The CDR3 has 14 residues. The CDR3, as DNA: TGTGCCAGCTTCCCTAGCGGGGGATCCGGGGAGCTGTTTTTT. Translation gives CASFPSGGSGELFF.

The V call is TRBV6-5, the J call TRBJ1-6; TRBD1 agrees at 8 bases. Trimming removed 6 bases from V and 9 bases from J; junction bases left unmatched: 10. Germline CDR1 and CDR2: MNHEY and SVGAGI. The CDR3 totals 15 residues. For the CDR3, the DNA is TGTGCCAGCAGCCGCGGACAGGGAACTGGTTCACCCCTCCACTTT. Residues: CASSRGQGTGSPLHF.

In its sample, this clone was seen many times. The gene calls are TRBV18 and TRBJ1-1; the D is unclear. Between the trimmed V and J ends, which lost 0 bases and 1 base, there was a span of 9 bases. CDR1 and CDR2 (germline): KGHSH, LQKENI. This CDR3 contains 15 residues. Written as DNA, the CDR3 is TGTGCCAGCTCACCACCGGTGGGCACGAACACTGAAGCTTTCTTT. Its translation: CASSPPVGTNTEAFF.